The entry that follows covers one TCR beta chain sequence. Its antigen remains unidentified. The sample is drawn from a study of cytomegalovirus exposure and HLA in healthy donors. Study observations and caveats: With DRB1 most and HLA-C fewest, TCR association rates differed between HLA loci in a later analysis. It was approximately 170 TCR beta chains that were listed as cytomegalovirus-associated.

Primers included in the PCR were 60 Vbeta and 13 Jbeta primers. Sequencing was performed with immunoSEQ multiplex PCR; in TCRdb, only in-frame clones are kept and a portion is missing. The sample lists about 190,000 clones, around 80% seen once, with roughly 0.99% in the top ten. The source material was PBMCs. The TCR sequence derives from a woman aged 35 to 49 in good health and CMV-seronegative.

The CDR3 DNA reads TGTGCCAGCAGCTTAGACCTCTACGAGCAGTACTTC. Protein sequence: CASSLDLYEQYF. The chain employs TRBV11-3 and TRBJ2-5; D not certain. The last part of the DNA fits TRBJ2-7 better; the J call may be wrong. Germline assignment: CDR1 SGHNT and CDR2 YENEEA. The CDR3 sequence is 12 residues long.